The clone carrying this T cell receptor beta chain was detected only a few times. Its specificity is not known. The data stem from a study of T cell repertoires in cytomegalovirus infection. On the study more broadly: The public TCR beta signatures pointed to both CMV infection and matching HLA type. The study's findings and limits: HLA-C-restricted TCR beta clonotypes specific for CMV led the ex vivo response.

Germline V CDR1 and CDR2: ENHRY, SYGVKD. This CDR3 region has 15 residues. V lost 0 bases, J lost 1 base, and 2 bases stayed unmatched. TCRdb called the reads again in MiXCR, with one record for every CDR3 protein. The sample contains 200,000 to 300,000 distinct CDR3 sequences, roughly an eighth of which appear only once. The clonotype was recovered from a human donor in good health (CMV status not recorded). Some clones in this sample may be carry-over from other donors' samples. The chain has TRBV10-3 and TRBJ1-1; 7 bases are shared with TRBD1. The source material was PBMCs. CDR3 sequence: CAISESGTENTEAFF. The CDR3 region has the DNA TGTGCCATCAGTGAGTCGGGGACAGAGAACACTGAAGCTTTCTTT.